Presented here are 28 T cell receptor beta chains from one specimen sequenced in a study of OX40 agonist ivuxolimab in advanced cancers. The data were produced by immunoSEQ multiplex PCR, yet TCRdb's version contains in-frame clones alone and is incomplete. The sample holds roughly 46,000 clones, around 80% seen once. This specimen consisted of CD4+ or CD8+ T cells sorted from blood, obtained in a trial of the OX40 agonist ivuxolimab. The receptor set was obtained from an adult with an advanced solid tumor such as melanoma, head and neck, liver or kidney cancer.

V and J are TRBV30 and TRBJ2-2; D uncertain. This CDR3 has 17 amino acids. V lost 0 bases, J lost 3 bases, and 17 bases lay in between. Germline V gives CDR1 GTSNPN, CDR2 SVGIG (reference sequence). CDR3 region: CAWSVPPRLSYTGELFF. In nucleotides, the CDR3 is TGTGCCTGGAGTGTACCCCCCCGCTTATCCTACACCGGGGAGCTGTTTTTT.

The chain carries TRBV4-3 and TRBJ2-7; unclear D gene. Germline V gene lookup returns CDR1 LGHNA and CDR2 YSLEER. With 0 bases removed from V and 0 bases from J, the gap between germline ends came to 12 bases. The CDR3 consists of 16 residues. The CDR3 loop reads CASSQDFTQFSYEQYF. The CDR3 DNA reads TGCGCCAGCAGCCAAGACTTCACACAGTTCTCCTACGAGCAGTACTTC.

The chain carries TRBV5-1 and TRBJ2-7; D is unresolved. V lost 5 bases and J 1 base, leaving 13 bases between the germline ends. This CDR3 comprises 14 residues. Germline CDR1 reads SGHRS; CDR2 reads YFSETQ. In DNA, the CDR3 is TGCGCCAGCAGTTATTCTTCGGATTCCTACGAGCAGTACTTC. It encodes CASSYSSDSYEQYF. Full variable domain (missing parts from reference TRBV5-1 and TRBJ2-7): KAGVTQTPRYLIKTRGQQVTLSCSPISGHRSVSWYQQTPGQGLQFLFEYFSETQRNKGNFPGRFSGRQFSNSRSEMNVSTLELGDSALYLCASSYSSDSYEQYFGPGTRLTVT.

The J gene is TRBJ1-5, the V gene TRBV12-5; maybe TRBD1 (6 bases). In germline, CDR1 is LGHNT, CDR2 FRNRAP. The CDR3 spans 17 residues. V gave up 3 bases and J gave up 0 bases, with 15 bases separating them. This chain's CDR3 is CASGFARQGYSNQPQHF. CDR3 nucleotides: TGTGCTAGTGGTTTCGCGCGGCAGGGGTATAGCAATCAGCCCCAGCATTTT.

This chain links TRBV30 with TRBJ1-3; D is perhaps TRBD1 (6 bases). V shed 3 bases and J shed 2 bases, with 11 bases lying between them. This CDR3 contains 14 residues. CDR1 is GTSNPN, CDR2 SVGIG, per germline (reference sequence). The CDR3: CAWRAGATGNTIYF. Written as DNA, the CDR3 is TGTGCCTGGAGGGCGGGGGCGACTGGAAACACCATATATTTT.

The chain combines TRBV4-3 with TRBJ2-7; a possible D gene is TRBD2 (5 bases). This CDR3 spans 14 amino acids. V was shortened by 2 bases and J by 1 base, with 9 bases between the two germline ends. In germline, CDR1 is LGHNA, CDR2 YSLEER. The CDR3 region has the DNA TGCGCCAGCAGCCAATGGACTCAGTCCTACGAGCAGTACTTC. This sequence encodes CASSQWTQSYEQYF.

The chain couples TRBV6-6 to TRBJ1-2, with 7 bases fitting TRBD1. Germline values: CDR1 MNHNY, CDR2 SVGAGI (reference sequence). V was clipped by 6 bases and J by 5 bases; unmatched bases: 9. CDR3 length equals 14 residues. CDR3: CASSPRGEGYGYTF. The CDR3 DNA reads TGTGCCAGCAGCCCCAGGGGGGAAGGGTATGGCTACACCTTC.

With regard to this clone: Other DNA sequences in this specimen translate into the identical CDR3. The genes are TRBV10-1 and TRBJ2-3; no clear D. V was cut by 2 bases and J by 2 bases, with 5 bases left in between. This CDR3 is built from 13 residues. CDR1 WNHNN and CDR2 SYGVQD come from the germline V gene (reference sequence). The CDR3 here is CASSEPDTDTQYF. CDR3 nucleotide sequence: TGCGCCAGCAGTGAGCCCGACACAGATACGCAGTATTTT.

J is TRBJ2-3 and V is TRBV10-3; 9 nucleotides agree with TRBD2. Germline assignment: CDR1 ENHRY and CDR2 SYGVKD. The CDR3 consists of 15 residues. Trimming at V came to 4 bases and at J to 3 bases, leaving 5 bases not matched to a gene. CDR3 sequence (DNA): TGTGCCATCAGTGGGTCTAGCGGGGCGACAGATACGCAGTATTTT. Translated: CAISGSSGATDTQYF.

The J gene is TRBJ2-1, the V gene TRBV5-6; D is uncertain. From germline, CDR1 is SGHDT and CDR2 YYEEEE. The CDR3 extends over 12 amino acids. Between the trimmed V and J ends, which lost 0 bases and 9 bases, there was a span of 7 bases. CDR3 sequence (DNA): TGTGCCAGCAGCTTGGGCTGGAGTGAGCAGTTCTTC. It encodes CASSLGWSEQFF.

The CDR3 nucleotides read TGTGCCAGCAGCGTAGAGGGGACAGGGGGCGAAAAACTGTTTTTT. This sequence encodes CASSVEGTGGEKLFF. The chain recombines TRBV9 with TRBJ1-4, with 12 positions matching TRBD1. The CDR3 is 15 residues long. Germline values: CDR1 SGDLS, CDR2 YYNGEE. J gave up 8 bases and V 0 bases, and 2 bases lay outside the gene matches. Full variable domain (rest looked up from reference TRBV9 and TRBJ1-4): DSGVTQTPKHLITATGQRVTLRCSPRSGDLSVYWYQQSLDQGLQFLIQYYNGEERAKGNILERFSAQQFPDLHSELNLSSLELGDSALYFCASSVEGTGGEKLFFGSGTQLSVL.

J is TRBJ2-7 and V is TRBV5-1; D is possibly TRBD1 (6 bases). The germline gives CDR1 SGHRS, CDR2 YFSETQ. The CDR3 runs to 14 residues. The ends were cut back, 0 bases at V and 4 bases at J, with 11 bases in the middle. The CDR3 loop is CASSLGDTGYEQYF. For the CDR3, the DNA is TGCGCCAGCAGCTTGGGGGACACCGGTTACGAGCAGTACTTC.

The chain is built from TRBV6-6 and TRBJ1-2; 7 nucleotides match TRBD1. CDR1 and CDR2 (germline): MNHNY, SVGAGI (reference sequence). The junction had 0 bases not matched to a gene; V was cut back by 1 base and J by 4 bases. This CDR3 contains 13 residues. The CDR3 region has the DNA TGTGCCAGCAGTTACTACAGGGGCTATGGCTACACCTTC. Protein product: CASSYYRGYGYTF.

The chain employs TRBV19 and TRBJ2-7, with TRBD2 identical over 10 bases. The CDR3 runs to 16 residues. J gave up 0 bases and V 5 bases, and 7 bases lay outside the gene matches. Germline CDR1 reads LNHDA; CDR2 reads SQIVND (reference sequence). The CDR3 protein is CASSAPERGGSYEQYF. In DNA form, the CDR3 reads TGTGCCAGTAGTGCGCCTGAGCGGGGGGGCTCCTACGAGCAGTACTTC.

This clone was picked up one time. This same CDR3 is encoded by further DNA sequences in the sample. The J gene is TRBJ1-2, the V gene TRBV6-5; tentatively, D is TRBD1 (5 bases). The CDR3 extends over 11 amino acids. V was pared by 9 bases and J by 4 bases, with 9 bases between. Germline CDR1 and CDR2: MNHEY and SVGAGI. The CDR3: CASRGGYGYTF. The CDR3 region has the DNA TGTGCCAGTAGGGGAGGCTATGGCTACACCTTC.

This sequence joins TRBV19 and TRBJ2-5; a possible D gene is TRBD2 (6 bases). Germline V gene data show CDR1 as LNHDA and CDR2 as SQIVND (reference sequence). Trimming cost V 4 bases and J 1 base, with 7 bases left between them. The CDR3 has 13 residues. CDR3 in amino acids: CASSTSAQETQYF. The CDR3 DNA follows: TGTGCCAGTAGTACTAGCGCCCAAGAGACCCAGTACTTC.

CDR3 sequence: CASSLTTAGNTIYF. The CDR3 region has the DNA TGTGCCAGCAGCTTAACGACCGCCGGAAACACCATATATTTT. The rearrangement uses TRBV7-2 and TRBJ1-3; D is unclear. The germline V and J ends were trimmed by 2 bases and 4 bases, with 9 bases remaining between them. In germline, CDR1 is SGHTA, CDR2 FQGNSA. The CDR3 runs 14 residues.

The chain has TRBV7-9 and TRBJ2-3; 8 bases are a match to TRBD2. The length of the CDR3 is 15 residues. Germline values: CDR1 SEHNR, CDR2 FQNEAQ (reference sequence). V gave up 5 bases and J gave up 5 bases; unmatched junction bases: 9. The CDR3 protein is CASSQAGLGGDTQYF. CDR3 DNA sequence: TGTGCCAGCAGCCAGGCGGGACTAGGAGGAGATACGCAGTATTTT.

The V gene is TRBV5-1, the J gene TRBJ2-7, with TRBD2 identical over 7 bases. Germline values: CDR1 SGHRS, CDR2 YFSETQ. J gave up 7 bases and V 0 bases, and 10 bases lay outside the gene matches. The CDR3 is 15 amino acids. The CDR3 spells CASSLATSPPGEQYF. DNA for the CDR3: TGCGCCAGCAGCTTGGCGACTAGCCCCCCGGGGGAGCAGTACTTC.

The chain joins TRBV5-3 to TRBJ2-7, with D unresolved. TRBV5-3 is annotated as an ORF whose role is uncertain. The CDR3 consists of 12 residues. V shed 5 bases and J shed 3 bases, with 9 bases lying between them. CDR3 protein: CARRRTGYEQYF. CDR3 nucleotide sequence: TGTGCCAGAAGAAGGACGGGCTACGAGCAGTACTTC.

Regarding this clone: Relative to the germline gene, one junction end is altered; a read error may explain this. This sequence joins TRBV6-1 and TRBJ1-2, with no clear D. The length of the CDR3 is 11 residues. Germline-derived CDR1 and CDR2 are MNHNS and SASEGT. CDR3 loop: CASSEIVSQPF. In DNA form, the CDR3 reads TGTGCCAGCAGTGAAATTGTCAGCCAACCCTTC.

The chain has TRBV10-3 and TRBJ2-5, with 7 bases identical to TRBD1. The trim removed 3 bases at V and 3 bases at J, leaving 1 base unmatched. The germline gives CDR1 ENHRY, CDR2 SYGVKD. The CDR3 extends over 13 amino acids. CDR3 bases: TGTGCCATCAGTGAACAGGGGAAAGAGACCCAGTACTTC. This translates into CAISEQGKETQYF.

The chain couples TRBV5-8 to TRBJ2-7; 9 bases align to TRBD1. The CDR3 totals 15 residues. Germline trimming cut 4 bases from V and 1 base from J; bases unmatched to any gene: 6. The germline CDR1 and CDR2 sequences are SGHTS and YDEGEE. The CDR3 bases are TGTGCCAGCAGCCCCGAAGGGACAGGGTCCTACGAGCAGTACTTC. This sequence encodes CASSPEGTGSYEQYF.

As DNA, the CDR3 is TGTGCCTGGGACCAGGGGTTCCTAAGGAACACTGAAGCTTTCTTT. This encodes CAWDQGFLRNTEAFF. The chain combines TRBV30 with TRBJ1-1; a weak D match, TRBD1 (6 bases). Trimming took off 5 bases at V and 1 base at J, with 17 bases between the two ends. Looked up from germline, CDR1 is GTSNPN and CDR2 is SVGIG (reference sequence). The CDR3 covers 15 residues.

The chain combines TRBV5-4 with TRBJ2-3; 9 bases align to TRBD1. Germline values: CDR1 SGHNT, CDR2 YYREEE (reference sequence). With 4 bases clipped from V and 0 bases from J, the junction kept 3 bases outside the gene matches. The CDR3 contains 15 residues. In nucleotides, the CDR3 is TGTGCCAGCAGCCCCGGGACAGGGAGCACAGATACGCAGTATTTT. This codes for CASSPGTGSTDTQYF.

The chain carries TRBV27 and TRBJ1-6; maybe TRBD1 (6 bases). This CDR3 spans 13 amino acids. CDR1 MNHEY and CDR2 SMNVEV come from the germline V gene (reference sequence). Trimming cost V 6 bases and J 9 bases, with 12 bases left between them. The CDR3 DNA reads as TGTGCCAGCAGGTTACAGGGCCCTTCACCCCTCCACTTT. Translated, it gives CASRLQGPSPLHF.

V usage is TRBV7-2 and J usage is TRBJ2-1; maybe TRBD1 (5 bases). From germline, CDR1 is SGHTA and CDR2 FQGNSA. Trimming pared 3 bases from V and 8 bases from J, leaving 14 bases between. The CDR3 covers 14 residues. CDR3 in amino acids: CASSLPPRVDEQFF. The CDR3 nucleotides are TGTGCCAGCAGCTTGCCCCCCAGGGTCGATGAGCAGTTCTTC. The full variable domain, with the rest looked up from reference TRBV7-2 and TRBJ2-1, is GAGVSQSPSNKVTEKGKDVELRCDPISGHTALYWYRQSLGQGLEFLIYFQGNSAPDKSGLPSDRFSAERTGGSVSTLTIQRTQQEDSAVYLCASSLPPRVDEQFFGPGTRLTVL.

The rearrangement links TRBV7-2 to TRBJ1-4; D not resolved. V gave up 3 bases and J gave up 7 bases, with 18 bases separating them. This CDR3 has 16 residues. Germline V CDR1 and CDR2: SGHTA, FQGNSA. The DNA for the CDR3 is TGTGCCAGCAGCTTCTCGGCCTTCTTCTGGGGTGAAAAACTGTTTTTT. As protein: CASSFSAFFWGEKLFF.